The 6 T cell receptor beta chains given below trace back to one sample, sequenced in a study of tumor and adjacent non-tumor tissue in lung cancer. TCRbeta libraries were built with three rounds of nested PCR, modified from ARM-PCR. TCRdb itself ran the multiplex PCR reads through MiXCR, one entry per CDR3 protein. There are over 100,000 distinct CDR3 sequences in the sample; roughly 73% occur only once, and 30% to 45% lies in the top ten. RNA was extracted from bulk tissue without any cell sorting. Material for sequencing was lung tumor tissue. These receptor sequences come from a woman aged 60-75 years with non-small cell lung cancer.

This clonotype was seen ten or more times. J is TRBJ2-3 and V is TRBV20-1; 9 bases fit TRBD2. Germline V gives CDR1 DFQATT, CDR2 SNEGSKA (reference sequence). V was clipped by 7 bases and J by 0 bases; unmatched bases: 8. The CDR3 is 15 amino acids. CDR3 amino acids: CSGPGLAGSTDTQYF. DNA of the CDR3: TGCAGTGGTCCCGGGCTAGCGGGGAGCACAGATACGCAGTATTTT.

As for this clonotype: The junction does not match germline at one end; this may be a read error. This sequence joins TRBV11-3 and TRBJ2-2, with D possibly matching TRBD2 (6 bases). The CDR3 has 15 residues. Germline CDR1 and CDR2: SGHNT and YENEEA. Here the CDR3 DNA reads TGTACCAGCAGTCCTGGAACGGGAGTAACCGGGGAGCTGTTATTT. Protein product: CTSSPGTGVTGELLF.

Note on this clonotype: It may be a read error: a sequence one base away is much more abundant. The V and J genes are TRBV4-2 and TRBJ1-1; D possibly corresponds to TRBD1 (6 bases). Trimming left V 5 bases short and J 3 bases short, with 16 bases between. The CDR3 contains 15 residues. Germline-derived CDR1 and CDR2 are LGHNA and YNFKEQ. The CDR3 protein is CASSAGEGSDTEAFF. The CDR3 DNA is TGTGCCAGCAGCGCAGGGGAGGGCTCGGACACTGAAGCTTTCTTT.

As for this clonotype: Sequence at one end of the junction differs from germline and may be a read error. This rearrangement joins TRBV4-1 to TRBJ2-1, with 11 bases that match TRBD2. Germline V gene sequence: CDR1 MGHRA, CDR2 YSYEKL. This CDR3 spans 16 amino acids. The CDR3 DNA is TGCACCAGCAGCCGCCCAGCTAGCGGGGGGTCCAATGAGCAGTTCTTC. It specifies CTSSRPASGGSNEQFF.

Regarding this clonotype: A read error is possible here, since a much larger clone lies one base away. The CDR3 end shows no conserved phenylalanine or tryptophan, and so a read error is likely. The J gene is TRBJ1-6, the V gene TRBV6-6; tentative D call: TRBD1 (6 bases). The CDR3 has 14 amino acids. V gave up 7 bases and J gave up 9 bases, with 16 bases separating them. Germline loops: CDR1 MNHNY, CDR2 SVGAGI (reference sequence). CDR3 amino acids: CASTLGGGISPLHL. Here the CDR3 DNA reads TGTGCCAGCACCCTAGGAGGGGGAATTTCACCCCTCCACCTT.

The chain carries TRBV5-1 and TRBJ2-7; D remains ambiguous. This CDR3 has 11 amino acids. Germline V CDR1 and CDR2: SGHRS, YFSETQ. V lost 4 bases, J lost 4 bases, and 6 bases lay in between. CDR3 DNA sequence: TGCGCCAGCAGCGTTAGTTACGAGCAGTACTTC. Encoded protein: CASSVSYEQYF.